The rows below give T cell receptor beta chains drawn from one sample of a study of cytomegalovirus exposure and HLA in healthy donors. TCRdb keeps only in-frame clones here, not all; method: immunoSEQ multiplex PCR. This sample has 150,000 to 200,000 clones; roughly 86% occur once, and the top ten carry around 4.9%. What was sequenced was PBMCs. These receptors originate from a girl aged 10 to 17 in good health and CMV-seropositive. Each CDR3 is given with its conserved first and last residue. Clone size appears in some rows only: once, few, many, or a class for an expanded clone.

j_call cdr3_length clone_size v_call cdr3_aa
TRBJ2-1 16 - TRBV5-1 CASSPRSGGSYNEQFF
TRBJ2-3 16 - TRBV7-9 CASSIKARGVTDTQYF
TRBJ1-4 18 - TRBV19 CASSISSIRTETNEKLFF
TRBJ2-3 16 - TRBV4-2 CASSQDGAGGPDTQYF
TRBJ2-2 15 - TRBV11-2 CASRAAGGQIGELFF
TRBJ1-2 13 - TRBV27 CASSLIQGNGYTF
TRBJ1-4 14 - TRBV19 CASSIDRGHEKLFF
TRBJ2-5 16 once TRBV6-5 CASSYSRGRGVETQYF
TRBJ2-2 15 - TRBV6-5 CASSARVAGVGELFF
TRBJ2-1 16 - TRBV2 CASSGELAGYYNEQFF
TRBJ1-1 14 - TRBV6-5 CASRGDRTGTEAFF
TRBJ1-3 14 - TRBV19 CATRQAASGNTIYF
TRBJ1-2 12 - TRBV18 CASSLLNYGYTF
TRBJ1-1 13 once TRBV9 CASSVRVDTEAFF
TRBJ1-2 15 - TRBV19 CASSIEKRTNLGYTF
TRBJ1-1 13 few TRBV11-3 CASSELGGTEAFF
TRBJ1-3 14 few TRBV10-3 CAISPDREIDTIYF
TRBJ1-2 15 - TRBV14 CASSQDYADNYGYTF
TRBJ1-1 14 few TRBV5-4 CASNTAEGDTEAFF
TRBJ2-7 13 - TRBV4-1 CASSQGAGAEQYF
TRBJ1-2 14 - TRBV6-4 CASSPGWGNYGYTF
TRBJ1-1 13 few TRBV7-2 CASSPQGAAEAFF
TRBJ2-3 16 - TRBV15 CATSRGDRGLGDTQYF
TRBJ1-2 14 - TRBV25-1 CASSEFLTGSGYTF
TRBJ1-4 17 - TRBV9 CASSALRGEGVIEKLFF
TRBJ1-2 17 - TRBV5-5 CASSLYRYRLRNYGYTF
TRBJ2-2 19 - TRBV7-6 CASSYLYFAGQENTGELFF
TRBJ1-1 16 - TRBV27 CASSSLARGANTEAFF
TRBJ1-2 15 - TRBV9 CASSSGQGENHGYTF
TRBJ1-1 15 - TRBV18 CASSPSGTGNTEAFF
TRBJ2-4 16 - TRBV11-2 CASSSYTGVTKNIQYF
TRBJ1-1 11 - TRBV30 CAYNSRGEAFF
TRBJ2-3 13 - TRBV30 CAWSVSVPDTQYF
TRBJ2-5 15 once TRBV5-1 CASSPWDWKQETQYF
TRBJ2-2 15 - TRBV2 CASSGKGGNTGELFF
TRBJ1-1 15 - TRBV30 CAWSVFDRENTEAFF
TRBJ2-5 16 - TRBV12-5 CASGLVVRDREETQYF
TRBJ2-1 17 - TRBV12-5 CASGLVRVAGGQGEQFF
TRBJ1-2 15 - TRBV25-1 CASSDYRTGNYGYTF
TRBJ1-5 16 few TRBV4-1 CASSQDPTLRGQPQHF
TRBJ2-7 16 once TRBV2 CASSTQVTSASYEQYF
TRBJ2-7 11 - TRBV20-1 CSASEGNEQYF
TRBJ2-1 15 - TRBV7-7 CASSPTSGGAGEQFF
TRBJ2-3 16 - TRBV7-8 CASSLTSGARGDTQYF
TRBJ1-2 13 - TRBV10-1 CASSESGAYGYTF
TRBJ2-7 15 - TRBV9 CASSTRGDRGYEQYF
TRBJ2-7 16 - TRBV5-5 CASSLEGDREIYEQYF
TRBJ1-2 15 - TRBV30 CASNLQDTVNYGYTF
TRBJ1-5 18 - TRBV10-3 CAISESLGQGLGNQPQHF
TRBJ1-2 16 once TRBV7-8 CASSLRQGARLYGYTF
TRBJ1-2 14 - TRBV12-5 CASGYRDSEYGYTF
TRBJ1-2 16 - TRBV12-5 CASGSDRGLEGDGYTF
TRBJ2-7 13 - TRBV5-1 CASGTGTIYEQYF
TRBJ2-2 12 - TRBV4-1 CASSHLAGELFF
TRBJ1-3 16 once TRBV7-9 CASSLVGGGPGNTIYF
TRBJ1-6 13 - TRBV6-1 CASIRQPNSPLHF
TRBJ2-7 14 - TRBV7-9 CASSGGQGGYEQYF
TRBJ1-2 16 - TRBV25-1 CASSEGGQGLHYGYTF
TRBJ2-5 15 - TRBV14 CASSRGLAGVETQYF
TRBJ1-2 14 - TRBV2 CASSARTANYGYTF